Detailed here is one T cell receptor beta chain. Per the authors' pipeline: Researchers report that nucleated cell counts were estimated from reference gene primer amplification. The protocol was immunoSEQ multiplex PCR, while the TCRdb copy is restricted to in-frame clones and leaves out a portion. The V and J calls and clone size were taken over from that table, and D and trimming were inferred from the DNA. The table has 210,000 or so clones, nearly 90% seen once. This sample was taken from a study of blood T cell repertoires in COVID-19. For the study at large: Spain, Italy and the United States supplied samples that represented acute and convalescent COVID-19. Sample material is recorded as cDNA or gDNA derived from T cells, B-cell-depleted T cells, or PBMCs.

The TCR was taken from a man aged 50-60 years with acute or convalescent COVID-19. The sample consisted of peripheral blood.

The CDR3 nucleotides read TGTGCCAGCAGCCCACAGGGAGATCGTTCACCCCTCCACTTT. Translating gives CASSPQGDRSPLHF. This chain connects TRBV5-4 to TRBJ1-6, with TRBD1 as a possible D gene (6 bases). Germline CDR1 is SGHNT and CDR2 is YYREEE (reference sequence). Deletions cut 4 bases from V and 9 bases from J, with 14 bases between. This CDR3 has 14 residues.